A single sample is the source of the 2 T cell receptor beta chains below, sequenced in a study of tumor and adjacent non-tumor tissue in lung cancer. This sample's RNA came from whole unsorted tissue. Three rounds of nested PCR, following a modified ARM-PCR protocol, produced the TCRbeta library. One entry per CDR3 protein results from TCRdb running MiXCR on the multiplex PCR reads. The sample comprises under 150,000 distinct CDR3 sequences, 66% of which are singletons, and more than 10% rests with the top ten. Specimen: lung tumor tissue. The source is a man aged 25-40 years with non-small cell lung cancer.

CDR3 coding DNA: TGTGTCAGGAGTTTAGGGATGGGCTATGGCTACACCTTC. This sequence encodes CVRSLGMGYGYTF. The rearrangement links TRBV12-3 or TRBV12-4 to TRBJ1-2; D not certain. The CDR3 runs 13 residues.

Comment on this clonotype: Since a much larger clone is just one base distant, this may be a read error. This chain joins TRBV29-1 and TRBJ2-5; 10 positions match TRBD2. CDR1 is SQVTM, CDR2 ANQGSEA, per germline. The CDR3 spans 14 residues. CDR3 in DNA: TGCAGCGTTCCTAGCGGGAGCTCCCAAGAGATCCAGTACTTC. Protein product: CSVPSGSSQEIQYF.